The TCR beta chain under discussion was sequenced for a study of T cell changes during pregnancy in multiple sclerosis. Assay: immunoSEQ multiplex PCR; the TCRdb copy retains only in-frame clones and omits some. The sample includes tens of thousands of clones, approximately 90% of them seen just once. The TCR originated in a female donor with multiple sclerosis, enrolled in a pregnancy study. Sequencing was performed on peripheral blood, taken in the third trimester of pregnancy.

The chain's CDR3 is CASSFDVGRETQYF. The CDR3 DNA follows: TGTGCCAGCAGCTTTGATGTCGGCAGGGAGACCCAGTACTTC. The chain couples TRBV11-2 to TRBJ2-5; D is unresolved. The germline CDR1 and CDR2 sequences are SGHAT and FQNNGV. The V end lost 3 bases, the J end lost 5 bases, and 13 bases lay between the germline ends. This CDR3 spans 14 amino acids.